A single sample is the source of the 9 T cell receptor beta chains below, sequenced in a study of blood T cell repertoires in COVID-19. The method was immunoSEQ multiplex PCR; TCRdb's version includes in-frame clones alone and lacks a portion of them. This sample has about 250,000 clones; around nine tenths occur once, and the top ten carry around 1.6%. The sequenced sample was peripheral blood. The receptors originated from an older woman who had recovered from COVID-19.

This chain uses TRBV7-9 with TRBJ1-2, with a weak D call TRBD1 (5 bases). This CDR3 contains 13 residues. V was clipped by 3 bases and J by 5 bases, with 10 bases between them. CDR1 is SEHNR and CDR2 is FQNEAQ in the germline V gene (reference sequence). The CDR3 loop is CASSLEGRYGYTF. The DNA for the CDR3 is TGTGCCAGCAGCTTGGAGGGGAGGTATGGCTACACCTTC.

CDR3 residues: CASSLGLAGSTDTQYF. The CDR3 coding sequence is TGCGCCAGCAGCTTGGGACTAGCGGGGTCCACAGATACGCAGTATTTT. The chain recombines TRBV5-1 with TRBJ2-3, with 11 bases matching TRBD2. The ends lost 0 bases at V and 2 bases at J; junction bases unmatched: 2. Looked up from germline, CDR1 is SGHRS and CDR2 is YFSETQ. The CDR3 loop spans 16 amino acids.

CDR3 loop: CASSRPGVGTAHGYTF. In DNA form, the CDR3 reads TGTGCCAGCAGTCGCCCTGGGGTGGGGACAGCTCATGGCTACACCTTC. V usage is TRBV28 and J usage is TRBJ1-2; TRBD1 matches at 7 bases. This CDR3 has 16 amino acids. The J segment lost 6 bases and the V segment lost 5 bases, leaving 15 bases of the junction unmatched. Germline lookup yields CDR1 MDHEN and CDR2 SYDVKM.

The J gene is TRBJ2-7, the V gene TRBV25-1, with D maybe TRBD2 (5 bases). Germline V gene lookup returns CDR1 MGHDK and CDR2 SYGVNS. V was trimmed by 6 bases and J by 2 bases, leaving 5 bases between them. This CDR3 comprises 11 residues. In DNA, the CDR3 is TGTGCCAGCAGCGGGGCCTACGAGCAGTACTTC. The encoded protein is CASSGAYEQYF.

The CDR3 spells CASIETGGSLEYGYTF. The CDR3 DNA is TGTGCCAGCATAGAGACAGGGGGCTCTCTTGAGTATGGCTACACCTTC. The chain carries TRBV28 and TRBJ1-2, with 10 nucleotides matching TRBD1. Trimming removed 7 bases from V and 5 bases from J; junction bases left unmatched: 13. There are 16 residues in the CDR3. CDR1 MDHEN and CDR2 SYDVKM come from the germline V gene.

CDR3 protein: CASSPSPDRGRIEQYF. The CDR3 region has the DNA TGTGCCAGCAGCCCATCCCCCGACAGGGGAAGGATCGAGCAGTACTTC. The chain carries TRBV9 and TRBJ2-7; TRBD1 matches 8 bases. With V trimmed by 4 bases and J by 6 bases, 15 bases remained unmatched. The length of the CDR3 is 16 residues. The germline gives CDR1 SGDLS, CDR2 YYNGEE.

V usage is TRBV6-5 and J usage is TRBJ1-5; a weak D match, TRBD1 (6 bases). Germline assignment: CDR1 MNHEY and CDR2 SVGAGI. The CDR3 loop spans 12 amino acids. V lost 7 bases, J lost 2 bases, and 6 bases lay in between. CDR3 sequence reads: CASNRGNQPQHF. CDR3 in DNA: TGTGCCAGCAACAGGGGCAATCAGCCCCAGCATTTT.

The V and J genes are TRBV6-6 and TRBJ2-2; 8 nucleotides match TRBD2. From germline, CDR1 is MNHNY and CDR2 SVGAGI (reference sequence). The CDR3 is 16 amino acids. V shed 5 bases and J 0 bases; nucleotides not matched to a gene: 5. In nucleotides, the CDR3 is TGTGCCAGCAGTGGGCGGGGGGCCGCGAACACCGGGGAGCTGTTTTTT. Translating gives CASSGRGAANTGELFF.

This chain joins TRBV5-1 and TRBJ1-2; the match to TRBD1 covers 7 bases. Per the germline V gene, CDR1 is SGHRS and CDR2 is YFSETQ. The CDR3 covers 12 residues. With 7 bases clipped from V and 5 bases from J, the junction kept 5 bases outside the gene matches. The chain's CDR3 is CASGIQGYGYTF. For the CDR3, the DNA is TGCGCCAGCGGTATACAGGGGTATGGCTACACCTTC.